This T cell receptor (beta chain) appears in the sequencing data of a study of blood T cell repertoires in COVID-19. The protocol was immunoSEQ multiplex PCR, while the TCRdb copy is restricted to in-frame clones and leaves out a portion. Here the sample spans roughly 300,000 clones, 80% to 95% being singletons. The V and J ends lost 5 bases and 6 bases, in that order; junction bases with no gene match: 5. The germline V gene encodes CDR1 LNHDA and CDR2 SQIVND (reference sequence). This CDR3 has 13 amino acids. The receptor was isolated from a woman in her thirties who had recovered from COVID-19. The sequenced material came from PBMCs or T cells enriched from blood (not recorded which). The chain combines TRBV19 with TRBJ1-2, with TRBD1 matching 8 bases. In DNA form, the CDR3 reads TGTGCCAGTAGTTGGACAGGGTTCGATGGCTACACCTTC. This encodes CASSWTGFDGYTF.